The clone carrying this T cell receptor beta chain came up a few times. Its antigen is not identified. One junction end disagrees with the germline gene, perhaps due to a read error. The sample comes from a study of human T cells and chemical hapten exposure. Study outcomes and limitations: TCRs above 1 in 1000 frequency did not change with DPC sensitization.

Study processing details: Sample TCR totals centred on a median of around 100,000, ranging roughly 20,000 to 690,600. Using its own MiXCR run on the RACE reads, TCRdb lists one record per CDR3 protein. It is TCRdb's table, rather than the study itself, that gives the V and J calls and clone size. The sample consists of a few hundred thousand distinct CDR3 sequences, about 5.4% of them appearing once. The time point: pre-sensitization, week 0. Treatment in this sample: therapeutic diphenylcyclopropenone sensitization with weekly scalp DPC. This clonotype was sampled from a woman between 18 and 29 years old with alopecia areata. Some clones in this sample may be carry-over from other donors' samples. Source: whole blood, taken in connection with sensitization to the hapten diphenylcyclopropenone (DPC).

CDR3 bases: TGTGCCAGCAGGGAAGCTGGGGCCAACGTCCTGACTTTC. It encodes CASREAGANVLTF. The chain carries TRBV6-1 and TRBJ2-6; D ambiguous. This CDR3 comprises 13 residues. Germline values: CDR1 MNHNS, CDR2 SASEGT.